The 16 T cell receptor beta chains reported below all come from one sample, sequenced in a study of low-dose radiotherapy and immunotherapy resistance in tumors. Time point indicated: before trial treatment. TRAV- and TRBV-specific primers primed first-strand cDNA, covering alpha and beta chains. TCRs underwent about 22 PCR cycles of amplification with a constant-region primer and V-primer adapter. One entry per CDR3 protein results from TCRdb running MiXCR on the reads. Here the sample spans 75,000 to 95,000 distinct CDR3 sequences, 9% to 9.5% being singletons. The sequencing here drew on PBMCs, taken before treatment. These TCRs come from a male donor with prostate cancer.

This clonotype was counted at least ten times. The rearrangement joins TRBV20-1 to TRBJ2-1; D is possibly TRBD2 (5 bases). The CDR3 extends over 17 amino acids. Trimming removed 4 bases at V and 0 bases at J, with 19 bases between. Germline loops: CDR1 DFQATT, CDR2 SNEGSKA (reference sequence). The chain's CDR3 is CSATRLLAGTSYNEQFF. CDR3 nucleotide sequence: TGCAGTGCTACACGTCTCCTGGCGGGTACCTCCTACAATGAGCAGTTCTTC.

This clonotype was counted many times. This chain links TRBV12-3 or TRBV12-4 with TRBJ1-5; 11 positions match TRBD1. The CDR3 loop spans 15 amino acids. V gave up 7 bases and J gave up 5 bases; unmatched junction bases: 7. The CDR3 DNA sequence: TGTGCCAGCACCCTAGGACAGGGGGCTGATCAGCCCCAGCATTTT. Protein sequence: CASTLGQGADQPQHF.

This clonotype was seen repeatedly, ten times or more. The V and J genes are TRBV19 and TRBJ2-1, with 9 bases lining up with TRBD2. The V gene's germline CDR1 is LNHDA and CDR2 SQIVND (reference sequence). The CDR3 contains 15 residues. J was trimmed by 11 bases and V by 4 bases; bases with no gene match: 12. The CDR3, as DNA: TGTGCCAGTAGTAACCCAGCGGGAGGAACCCAAAAGCAGTTCTTC. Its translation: CASSNPAGGTQKQFF.

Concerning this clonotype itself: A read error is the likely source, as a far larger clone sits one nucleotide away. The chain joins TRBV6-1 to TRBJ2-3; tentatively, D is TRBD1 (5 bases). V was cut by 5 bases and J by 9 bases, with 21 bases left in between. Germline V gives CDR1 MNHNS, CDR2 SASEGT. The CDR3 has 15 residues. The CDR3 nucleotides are TGTGCCAGCAGTATGGCTCGGACCGGCAGGGAAACGCAGTATTTT. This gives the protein CASSMARTGRETQYF.

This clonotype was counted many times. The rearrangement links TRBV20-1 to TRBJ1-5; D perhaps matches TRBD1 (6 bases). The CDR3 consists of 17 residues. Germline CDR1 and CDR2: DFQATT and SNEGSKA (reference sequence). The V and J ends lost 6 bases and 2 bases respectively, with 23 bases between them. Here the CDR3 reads CSAPNPEGVRGNQPQHF. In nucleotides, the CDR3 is TGCAGTGCGCCGAATCCCGAGGGGGTTCGTGGCAATCAGCCCCAGCATTTT.

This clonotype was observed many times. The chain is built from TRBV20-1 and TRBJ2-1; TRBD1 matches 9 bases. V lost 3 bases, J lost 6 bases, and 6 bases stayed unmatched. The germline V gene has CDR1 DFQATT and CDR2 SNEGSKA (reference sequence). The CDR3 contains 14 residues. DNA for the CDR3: TGCAGTGCTAGGCCCGGGACAGGGATCAATGAGCAGTTCTTC. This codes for CSARPGTGINEQFF.

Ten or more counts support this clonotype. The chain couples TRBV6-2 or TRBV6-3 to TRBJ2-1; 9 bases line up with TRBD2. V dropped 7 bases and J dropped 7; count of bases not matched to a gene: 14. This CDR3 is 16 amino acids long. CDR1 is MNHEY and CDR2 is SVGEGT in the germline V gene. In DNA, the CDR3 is TGTGCCAGCACGAGGAGGGGGGTAGCGGGAGTTAATGAGCAGTTCTTC. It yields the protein CASTRRGVAGVNEQFF.

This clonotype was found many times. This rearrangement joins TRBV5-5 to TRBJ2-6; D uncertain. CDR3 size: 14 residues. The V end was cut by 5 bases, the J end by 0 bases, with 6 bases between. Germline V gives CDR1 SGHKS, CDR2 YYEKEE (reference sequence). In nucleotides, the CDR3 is TGTGCCAGCAGTTCAGACTCTGGGGCCAACGTCCTGACTTTC. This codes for CASSSDSGANVLTF.

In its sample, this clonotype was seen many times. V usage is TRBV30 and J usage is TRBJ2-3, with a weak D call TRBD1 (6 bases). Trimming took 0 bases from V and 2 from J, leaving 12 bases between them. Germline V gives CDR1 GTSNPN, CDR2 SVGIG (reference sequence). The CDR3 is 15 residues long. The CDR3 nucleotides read TGTGCCTGGAGTGTACGGTGGGACAACACAGATACGCAGTATTTT. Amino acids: CAWSVRWDNTDTQYF.

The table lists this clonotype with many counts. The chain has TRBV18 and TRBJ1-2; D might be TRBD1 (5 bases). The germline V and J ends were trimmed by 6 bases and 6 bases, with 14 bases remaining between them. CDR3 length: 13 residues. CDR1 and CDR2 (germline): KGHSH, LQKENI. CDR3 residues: CASSPRGRDGYTF. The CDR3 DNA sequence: TGTGCCAGCTCGCCTAGGGGTCGTGATGGCTACACCTTC.

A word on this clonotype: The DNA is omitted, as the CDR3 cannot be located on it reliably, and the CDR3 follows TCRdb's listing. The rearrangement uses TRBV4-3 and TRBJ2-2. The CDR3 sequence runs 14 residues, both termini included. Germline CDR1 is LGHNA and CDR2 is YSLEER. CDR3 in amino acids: CASSPFIGPGSCFF.

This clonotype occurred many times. DNA of the CDR3: TGTGCCAGCAGCTTAAGTCGGCCCCATGAGCAGTTCTTC. Its translation: CASSLSRPHEQFF. The chain employs TRBV7-2 and TRBJ2-1, with D unresolved. The CDR3 is 13 residues long. Per germline, CDR1 SGHTA and CDR2 FQGNSA. Between the trimmed V and J ends, which lost 2 bases and 8 bases, there was a span of 10 bases.

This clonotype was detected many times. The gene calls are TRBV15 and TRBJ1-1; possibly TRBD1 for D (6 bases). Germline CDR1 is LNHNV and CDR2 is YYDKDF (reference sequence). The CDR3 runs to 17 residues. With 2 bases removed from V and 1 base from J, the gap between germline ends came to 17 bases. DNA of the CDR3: TGTGCCACCAGCAGAAACCCCTCAGGGACACCGAACACTGAAGCTTTCTTT. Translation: CATSRNPSGTPNTEAFF.

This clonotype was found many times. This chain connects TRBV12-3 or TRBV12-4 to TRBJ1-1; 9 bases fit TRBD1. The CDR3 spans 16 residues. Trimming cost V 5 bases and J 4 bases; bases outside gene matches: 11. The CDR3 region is CASSRKGQGSATEAFF. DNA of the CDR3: TGTGCCAGCAGTCGAAAAGGACAGGGGTCGGCCACTGAAGCTTTCTTT.

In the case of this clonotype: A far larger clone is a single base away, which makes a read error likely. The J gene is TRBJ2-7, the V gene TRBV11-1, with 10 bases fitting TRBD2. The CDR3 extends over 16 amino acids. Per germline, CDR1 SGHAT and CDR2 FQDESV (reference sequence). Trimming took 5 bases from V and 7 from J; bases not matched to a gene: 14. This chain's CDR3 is CASSTLAGVSYNEQYF. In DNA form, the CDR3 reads TGTGCCAGCAGCACTCTAGCGGGAGTATCCTACAATGAGCAGTACTTC.

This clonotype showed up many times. CDR3 loop: CAITPGLALNEQFF. CDR3 sequence (DNA): TGTGCCATCACCCCAGGACTAGCGTTGAATGAGCAGTTCTTC. The V call is TRBV10-3, the J call TRBJ2-1; 9 nucleotides agree with TRBD2. The CDR3 runs to 14 residues. Germline-derived CDR1 and CDR2 are ENHRY and SYGVKD. The ends lost 7 bases at V and 7 bases at J; junction bases unmatched: 8.